Listed here are 10 T cell receptor beta chains from one sample, sequenced in a study of blood T cells in healthy people across ages. Combining a sample-barcoded 5' primer with a J-beta primer mix, a second PCR ran for roughly 6 to 12 cycles. One entry per CDR3 protein, called by TCRdb with MiXCR from the 5' RACE reads. The sample yields roughly 800,000 distinct CDR3 sequences, about 62% seen once. The sequencing sample was made of blood. These receptors were collected from a young man in good health.

This clonotype was recorded a few times. The chain employs TRBV9 and TRBJ1-2, with D perhaps TRBD1 (6 bases). Trimming shortened V by 5 bases and J by 7 bases, and 9 bases separated the two germline ends. Germline V CDR1 and CDR2: SGDLS, YYNGEE. This CDR3 has 11 residues. The CDR3 sequence: CASRGGIGYTF. In DNA form, the CDR3 reads TGTGCCAGCAGAGGGGGGATTGGCTACACCTTC.

This clonotype was detected only a few times. The CDR3 protein is CASSPVEGRGRTEAFF. The CDR3 DNA reads TGTGCCAGCAGCCCTGTGGAAGGCAGGGGGCGGACTGAAGCTTTCTTT. This chain joins TRBV7-9 and TRBJ1-1, with 8 bases that match TRBD1. Germline assignment: CDR1 SEHNR and CDR2 FQNEAQ (reference sequence). After removal of 5 bases from V and 5 bases from J, the junction contained 13 bases not matched to a gene. CDR3 length equals 16 residues.

This sequence joins TRBV6-5 and TRBJ1-1; D remains ambiguous. The CDR3 runs to 11 residues. Trimming pared 5 bases from V and 7 bases from J, leaving 8 bases between. Germline CDR1 and CDR2: MNHEY and SVGAGI. This CDR3 is CASSNGHEAFF. Here the CDR3 DNA reads TGTGCCAGCAGTAACGGCCATGAAGCTTTCTTT.

The rearrangement uses TRBV2 and TRBJ1-2; the D is unclear. CDR3 length: 12 amino acids. Trimming took 8 bases from V and 3 from J, leaving 10 bases between them. Germline CDR1 is SNHLY and CDR2 is FYNNEI. CDR3 DNA: TGTGCCAGCGGACGAAGCTACTATGGCTACACCTTC. The encoded protein is CASGRSYYGYTF. Together with reference TRBV2 and TRBJ1-2, the CDR3 gives the full variable domain: EPEVTQTPSHQVTQMGQEVILRCVPISNHLYFYWYRQILGQKVEFLVSFYNNEISEKSEIFDDQFSVERPDGSNFTLKIRSTKLEDSAMYFCASGRSYYGYTFGSGTRLTVV.

This clonotype has only a few counts. The chain recombines TRBV4-3 with TRBJ2-6; D could derive from TRBD1 or TRBD2 (5 bases each). The CDR3 loop spans 16 amino acids. Trimming cost V 3 bases and J 3 bases, with 12 bases left between them. CDR1 is LGHNA, CDR2 YSLEER, per germline. The CDR3 loop is CASSHSGSFGANVLTF. The CDR3 DNA follows: TGCGCCAGCAGCCATTCAGGGAGCTTTGGGGCCAACGTCCTGACTTTC.

This clonotype was detected ten times or more. The CDR3 reads CASSPVGLAGNEQFF. The CDR3 bases are TGTGCCAGCAGCCCTGTCGGTCTAGCGGGCAATGAGCAGTTCTTC. The genes are TRBV7-3 and TRBJ2-1; 8 bases are shared with TRBD2. The germline V gene encodes CDR1 SGHTA and CDR2 FQGTGA. CDR3 length: 15 residues. The V segment lost 5 bases and the J segment 6 bases; nucleotides outside the gene matches: 9.

Only a few counts were recorded for this clonotype. The genes are TRBV4-2 and TRBJ2-5; the match to TRBD2 covers 10 bases. Germline V gives CDR1 LGHNA, CDR2 YNFKEQ. There are 14 residues in the CDR3. The V and J ends lost 4 bases and 4 bases, in that order; junction bases with no gene match: 3. The chain's CDR3 is CASSPRTSGETQYF. Written as DNA, the CDR3 is TGTGCCAGCAGCCCGCGGACTAGCGGAGAGACCCAGTACTTC.

The rearrangement uses TRBV7-9 and TRBJ2-1, with 12 nucleotides matching TRBD1. The junction had 9 bases not matched to a gene; V was cut back by 2 bases and J by 10 bases. This CDR3 region has 16 residues. CDR1 and CDR2 (germline): SEHNR, FQNEAQ (reference sequence). CDR3 residues: CASSLWSGQGAGEQFF. In DNA form, the CDR3 reads TGTGCCAGCAGCTTATGGTCGGGACAGGGGGCAGGGGAGCAGTTCTTC.

The chain links TRBV20-1 to TRBJ2-5; TRBD2 matches at 7 bases. TRBJ2-7 matches the DNA end more closely, so the J call is doubtful. Germline CDR1 DFQATT, CDR2 SNEGSKA (reference sequence). The CDR3 extends over 15 amino acids. The CDR3 DNA is TGCAGTGCTAGAGATTCTCGGCAGGGAGGGTACGAGCAGTACTTC. As protein: CSARDSRQGGYEQYF.

V gene TRBV6-6 combines with J gene TRBJ1-2, with TRBD1 as a possible D gene (5 bases). The V end was cut by 6 bases, the J end by 4 bases, with 15 bases between. The CDR3 runs to 14 residues. Germline CDR1 MNHNY, CDR2 SVGAGI (reference sequence). For the CDR3, the DNA is TGTGCCAGCAGCTCTACGGGGCCGGGCTATGGCTACACCTTC. This codes for CASSSTGPGYGYTF.